The 17 T cell receptor beta chains in this list originate from one sample, sequenced in a study of early T cells in non-severe SARS-CoV-2 infection. TCRdb independently ran MiXCR on the 5' RACE reads; one entry per CDR3 protein. The sample carries around 70,000 distinct CDR3 sequences, around 12% recorded once. Sample: whole blood. These receptors were collected from an adult who was a healthcare worker with PCR-confirmed SARS-CoV-2 infection or an uninfected control (not recorded which).

This clonotype was seen a handful of times. This rearrangement joins TRBV6-5 to TRBJ1-6, with D unresolved. The CDR3 totals 12 residues. V dropped 5 bases and J dropped 8 bases, with 7 bases sitting between them. Germline V lookup: CDR1 MNHEY, CDR2 SVGAGI. This CDR3 reads CASSRRDSPLHF. The DNA for the CDR3 is TGTGCCAGCAGTCGCCGGGATTCACCCCTCCACTTT.

This clonotype was recorded at least ten times. The V gene is TRBV11-2, the J gene TRBJ2-5, with D perhaps assigned TRBD1 or TRBD2 (7 bases each). CDR3 length equals 15 residues. The germline V gene has CDR1 SGHAT and CDR2 FQNNGV. With 5 bases removed from V and 5 bases from J, the gap between germline ends came to 18 bases. The CDR3 region has the DNA TGTGCCAGCAGCCCTTCAGGGGGAGGGGGCGAGACCCAGTACTTC. Protein sequence: CASSPSGGGGETQYF.

This clonotype has a count of ten or more. V gene TRBV5-1 combines with J gene TRBJ1-2, with unresolved D. The germline gives CDR1 SGHRS, CDR2 YFSETQ. With 0 bases removed from V and 3 bases from J, the gap between germline ends came to 6 bases. CDR3 length equals 13 residues. The CDR3 DNA reads as TGCGCCAGCAGCTTGGACAGCCACTATGGCTACACCTTC. Amino acids: CASSLDSHYGYTF.

This clonotype showed up many times. The J gene is TRBJ2-3, the V gene TRBV20-1; 11 nucleotides agree with TRBD2. V shed 8 bases, J shed 3 bases, and the junction held 4 bases outside the gene matches. The CDR3 covers 13 residues. The germline V gene encodes CDR1 DFQATT and CDR2 SNEGSKA (reference sequence). CDR3 sequence: CSLAGGQTDTQYF. CDR3 DNA: TGCAGTTTAGCGGGGGGGCAGACAGATACGCAGTATTTT.

This clonotype came up many times. The chain combines TRBV18 with TRBJ1-1, with TRBD1 as a possible D gene (5 bases). V lost 2 bases to trimming and J lost 0 bases, with 16 bases between them. The CDR3 extends over 17 amino acids. In germline, CDR1 is KGHSH, CDR2 LQKENI. The CDR3 sequence is CASSPRRAGRMNTEAFF. The CDR3 DNA reads as TGTGCCAGCTCACCAAGAAGGGCGGGGCGGATGAACACTGAAGCTTTCTTT. Full variable domain (missing parts from reference TRBV18 and TRBJ1-1): NAGVMQNPRHLVRRRGQEARLRCSPMKGHSHVYWYRQLPEEGLKFMVYLQKENIIDESGMPKERFSAEFPKEGPSILRIQQVVRGDSAAYFCASSPRRAGRMNTEAFFGQGTRLTVV.

At least ten counts were recorded for this clonotype. The J gene is TRBJ2-1, the V gene TRBV7-6, with TRBD1 as a possible D gene (5 bases). This CDR3 contains 16 residues. The V end lost 0 bases, the J end lost 7 bases, and 16 bases lay between the germline ends. Germline V gene sequence: CDR1 SGHVS, CDR2 FNYEAQ. The CDR3 DNA reads as TGTGCCAGCAGCTTAGCCCCAAGGCAGGGTACAAATGAGCAGTTCTTC. Its translation is CASSLAPRQGTNEQFF.

The CDR3 DNA reads as TGTGCCAGCAGCTTGTTAGGACCCACGCAGTTCTTC. Amino acid sequence: CASSLLGPTQFF. This chain uses TRBV11-2 with TRBJ2-1; no clear D. With 3 bases removed from V and 12 bases from J, the gap between germline ends came to 12 bases. The germline V gene encodes CDR1 SGHAT and CDR2 FQNNGV. CDR3 length equals 12 residues.

The gene calls are TRBV7-8 and TRBJ2-7; 9 bases line up with TRBD2. The germline V gene encodes CDR1 SGHVS and CDR2 FQNEAQ. J was trimmed by 5 bases and V by 5 bases; bases with no gene match: 10. This CDR3 has 15 residues. CDR3 loop: CASSPRVSGSDEQYF. CDR3 nucleotide sequence: TGTGCCAGCAGCCCCCGGGTTAGCGGGAGCGACGAGCAGTACTTC.

This chain links TRBV27 with TRBJ1-4; no firm D call. V was pared by 4 bases and J by 10 bases, with 10 bases between. Germline V CDR1 and CDR2: MNHEY, SMNVEV (reference sequence). This CDR3 has 12 amino acids. CDR3 region: CASSSEGGKLFF. For the CDR3, the DNA is TGTGCCAGCAGTTCCGAGGGCGGAAAACTGTTTTTT.

V and J are TRBV7-2 and TRBJ2-1, with 8 bases identical to TRBD2. V lost 4 bases and J lost 13; bases outside the gene matches: 12. The CDR3 sequence is 14 residues long. Germline V gene sequence: CDR1 SGHTA, CDR2 FQGNSA. The CDR3 DNA sequence: TGTGCCAGCAGCTGGCCGGGACTAGGGGTTATACAGTTCTTC. Translation: CASSWPGLGVIQFF. Supplemented by reference TRBV7-2 and TRBJ2-1, the full variable domain reads GAGVSQSPSNKVTEKGKDVELRCDPISGHTALYWYRQSLGQGLEFLIYFQGNSAPDKSGLPSDRFSAERTGGSVSTLTIQRTQQEDSAVYLCASSWPGLGVIQFFGPGTRLTVL.

The chain is built from TRBV12-3 or TRBV12-4 and TRBJ2-7, with 10 bases lining up with TRBD2. The CDR3 totals 15 residues. J gave up 3 bases and V 5 bases, and 7 bases lay outside the gene matches. The CDR3 region is CASSPGLAGVYEQYF. In nucleotides, the CDR3 is TGTGCCAGCAGTCCCGGCCTAGCGGGAGTCTACGAGCAGTACTTC.

This chain uses TRBV5-1 with TRBJ2-3, with D hard to call. The CDR3 has 14 amino acids. Germline V gene sequence: CDR1 SGHRS, CDR2 YFSETQ. V lost 0 bases, J lost 2 bases, and 7 bases lay in between. The CDR3 is CASSLAQLTDTQYF. The CDR3 DNA sequence: TGCGCCAGCAGCTTGGCCCAGCTCACAGATACGCAGTATTTT.

The gene calls are TRBV19 and TRBJ2-3; D may match TRBD1 or TRBD2 (6 bases each). Per germline, CDR1 LNHDA and CDR2 SQIVND (reference sequence). The CDR3 spans 17 residues. The V and J ends lost 5 bases and 4 bases respectively, with 22 bases between them. CDR3 DNA: TGTGCCAGTAGTGTACTCGAGGGGGGCCTCTCCGCAGATACGCAGTATTTT. This sequence encodes CASSVLEGGLSADTQYF.

This chain joins TRBV7-2 and TRBJ2-3; D uncertain. This CDR3 contains 16 residues. The ends were cut back, 4 bases at V and 4 bases at J, with 18 bases in the middle. Germline V gene lookup returns CDR1 SGHTA and CDR2 FQGNSA. CDR3 nucleotide sequence: TGTGCCAGCAGCTCCCATGGGCCTGTCCGCGCAGATACGCAGTATTTT. Encoded protein: CASSSHGPVRADTQYF.

The chain links TRBV7-8 to TRBJ2-1; possibly TRBD2 for D (6 bases). Trimming removed 5 bases from V and 2 bases from J, with 16 bases in between. The germline V gene has CDR1 SGHVS and CDR2 FQNEAQ. The CDR3 consists of 16 residues. Here the CDR3 DNA reads TGTGCCAGCAGCCCTAGGGTGGAGGGGACCTACAATGAGCAGTTCTTC. Its protein is CASSPRVEGTYNEQFF.

The V and J genes are TRBV9 and TRBJ2-5; D is possibly TRBD1 (5 bases). CDR1 and CDR2 from the germline V gene are SGDLS and YYNGEE. V was pared by 4 bases and J by 4 bases, with 17 bases between. The length of the CDR3 is 15 residues. CDR3 sequence: CASSPWGRGVETQYF. Here the CDR3 DNA reads TGTGCCAGCAGCCCTTGGGGCAGAGGAGTAGAGACCCAGTACTTC.

In this sample, this clonotype turned up many times. V gene TRBV20-1 combines with J gene TRBJ2-7; a possible D gene is TRBD1 (5 bases). Trimming took off 0 bases at V and 0 bases at J, with 12 bases between the two ends. CDR3 size: 15 residues. Germline V CDR1 and CDR2: DFQATT, SNEGSKA (reference sequence). DNA of the CDR3: TGCAGTGCTAGAGATAGCCAGGGAACCTCCTACGAGCAGTACTTC. Its protein is CSARDSQGTSYEQYF.